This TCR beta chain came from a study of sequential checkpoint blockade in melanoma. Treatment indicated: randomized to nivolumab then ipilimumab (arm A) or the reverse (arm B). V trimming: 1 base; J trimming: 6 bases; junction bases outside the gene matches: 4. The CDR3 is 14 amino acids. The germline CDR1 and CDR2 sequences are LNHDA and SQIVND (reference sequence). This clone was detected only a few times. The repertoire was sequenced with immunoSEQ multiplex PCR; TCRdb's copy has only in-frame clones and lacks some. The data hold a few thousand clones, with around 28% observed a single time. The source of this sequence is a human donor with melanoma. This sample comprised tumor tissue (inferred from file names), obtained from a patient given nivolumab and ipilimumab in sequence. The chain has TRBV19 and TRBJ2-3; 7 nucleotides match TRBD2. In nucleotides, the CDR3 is TGTGCCAGTAGTATAGGCGGGAGAGGCGATACGCAGTATTTT. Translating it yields CASSIGGRGDTQYF.